This record looks at one TCR beta chain sequence and its context. Genes here carry mouse names. The read terminates 1 residue ahead of where the CDR3 ends, so the germline J gene completes it. Specified time point: mouse harvest day 7 after allogeneic transplant. Mouse grafts combined 10^7 T-cell-depleted bone marrow cells with 10^6 splenic CD5+ T cells. Mice had MHC-mismatched B6 into BALB/c GVHD, sampled day 7 or 14. This CDR3 comprises 12 residues. The V gene's germline CDR1 is NNHNN and CDR2 SYGAGS (reference sequence). Germline trimming cut 3 bases from V and 10 bases from J; bases unmatched to any gene: 5. The data were obtained in a study of tissue T cells after allogeneic stem cell transplantation. Sequencing of TCRbeta CDR3 at survey depth gave sequences and template counts. Using immunoSEQ multiplex PCR, the repertoire was profiled, and TCRdb retains in-frame clones only, with some absent. The data show about 7,200 clones, around 47% seen once.

The material sequenced was lymph node tissue. This clonotype originated in a female BALB/c mouse given C57BL/6 T cells with graft-versus-host disease after an allogeneic hematopoietic cell transplant. The chain is built from TRBV13-2 and TRBJ1-1; 8 positions match TRBD1. Partial CDR3 DNA: TGTGCCAGCGGTGTCCAGGGGGCAGGAGTCTTC. Translating it yields CASGVQGAGVF. The full CDR3 reads CASGVQGAGVFF.